The clone carrying this T cell receptor beta chain was recorded many times. Its antigen is undetermined. Germline V gives CDR1 SGHAT, CDR2 FQNNGV. With 1 base removed from V and 6 bases from J, the gap between germline ends came to 7 bases. This CDR3 region has 12 residues. These data are taken from a study of breast tumors, draining lymph nodes, adjacent tissues. The study, taken as a whole, reports: Tumor repertoires ranked between lymph nodes and nontumor tissue in diversity, with V and J gene preferences. Data fit most tumor T cells coming from lymph node, expanding in tumor. Data only fit, rather than demonstrated, lymph node origin of most tumor T cells.

TCRdb ran MiXCR on the multiplex PCR reads and lists one entry per CDR3 protein. The table has 45,000 to 60,000 distinct CDR3 sequences, approximately 22% seen once. The receptor was derived from a female donor with breast cancer. Some clones in this sample may be carry-over from other donors' samples. The J gene is TRBJ2-7, the V gene TRBV11-2; possible D gene TRBD2, 5 bases. The sequencing input was breast tumor tissue. The CDR3 here is CASSLAGGEQYF. The CDR3, as DNA: TGTGCCAGCAGCTTAGCCGGAGGCGAGCAGTACTTC.